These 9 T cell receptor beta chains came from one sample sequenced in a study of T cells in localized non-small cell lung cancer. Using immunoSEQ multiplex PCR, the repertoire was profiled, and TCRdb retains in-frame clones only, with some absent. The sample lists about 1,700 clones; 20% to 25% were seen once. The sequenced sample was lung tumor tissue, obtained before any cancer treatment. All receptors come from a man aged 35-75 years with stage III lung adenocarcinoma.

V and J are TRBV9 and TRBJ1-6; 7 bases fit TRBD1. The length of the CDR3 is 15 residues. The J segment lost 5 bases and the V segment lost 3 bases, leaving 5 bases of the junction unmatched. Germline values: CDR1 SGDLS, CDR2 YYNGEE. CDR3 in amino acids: CASSALGQHNSPLHF. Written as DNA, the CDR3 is TGTGCCAGCAGCGCCCTGGGACAGCATAATTCACCCCTCCACTTT.

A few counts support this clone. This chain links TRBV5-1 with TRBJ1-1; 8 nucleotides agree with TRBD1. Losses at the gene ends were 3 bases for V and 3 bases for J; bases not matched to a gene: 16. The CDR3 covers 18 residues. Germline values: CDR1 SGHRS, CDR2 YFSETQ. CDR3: CASSSLTPGGAGDTEAFF. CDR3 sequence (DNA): TGCGCCAGCAGCTCCTTAACCCCAGGGGGCGCCGGGGACACTGAAGCTTTCTTT. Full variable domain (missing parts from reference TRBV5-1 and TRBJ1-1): KAGVTQTPRYLIKTRGQQVTLSCSPISGHRSVSWYQQTPGQGLQFLFEYFSETQRNKGNFPGRFSGRQFSNSRSEMNVSTLELGDSALYLCASSSLTPGGAGDTEAFFGQGTRLTVV.

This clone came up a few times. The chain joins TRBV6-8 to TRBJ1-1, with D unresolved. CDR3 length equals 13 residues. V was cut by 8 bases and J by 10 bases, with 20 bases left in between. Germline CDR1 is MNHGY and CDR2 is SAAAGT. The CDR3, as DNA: TGTGCCAGCCGATCACCCCTGCCCTTAGGAGCTTTCTTT. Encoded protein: CASRSPLPLGAFF.

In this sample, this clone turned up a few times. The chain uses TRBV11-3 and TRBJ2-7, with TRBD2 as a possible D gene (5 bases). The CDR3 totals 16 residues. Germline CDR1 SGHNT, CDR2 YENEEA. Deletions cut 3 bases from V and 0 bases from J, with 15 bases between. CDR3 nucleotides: TGTGCCAGCAGCTTGGGCGGGTACAGAAACTCCTACGAGCAGTACTTC. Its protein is CASSLGGYRNSYEQYF. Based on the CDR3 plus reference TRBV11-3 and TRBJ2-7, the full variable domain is EAGVVQSPRYKIIEKKQPVAFWCNPISGHNTLYWYLQNLGQGPELLIRYENEEAVDDSQLPKDRFSAERLKGVDSTLKIQPAELGDSAVYLCASSLGGYRNSYEQYFGPGTRLTVT.

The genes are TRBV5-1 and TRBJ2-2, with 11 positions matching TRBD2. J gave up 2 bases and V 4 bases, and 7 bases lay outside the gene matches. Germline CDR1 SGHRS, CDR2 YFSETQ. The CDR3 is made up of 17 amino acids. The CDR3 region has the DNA TGCGCCAGCAGCCAGCCGGGACTAGCGGTAAACACCGGGGAGCTGTTTTTT. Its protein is CASSQPGLAVNTGELFF.

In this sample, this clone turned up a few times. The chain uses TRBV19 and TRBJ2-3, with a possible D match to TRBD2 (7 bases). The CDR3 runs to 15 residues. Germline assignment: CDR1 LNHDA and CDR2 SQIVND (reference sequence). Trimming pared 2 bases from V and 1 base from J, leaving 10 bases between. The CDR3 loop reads CASSIWGGRTDTQYF. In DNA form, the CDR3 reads TGTGCCAGTAGTATATGGGGGGGGCGCACAGATACGCAGTATTTT. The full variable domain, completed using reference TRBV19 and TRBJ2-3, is DGGITQSPKYLFRKEGQNVTLSCEQNLNHDAMYWYRQDPGQGLRLIYYSQIVNDFQKGDIAEGYSVSREKKESFPLTVTSAQKNPTAFYLCASSIWGGRTDTQYFGPGTRLTVL.

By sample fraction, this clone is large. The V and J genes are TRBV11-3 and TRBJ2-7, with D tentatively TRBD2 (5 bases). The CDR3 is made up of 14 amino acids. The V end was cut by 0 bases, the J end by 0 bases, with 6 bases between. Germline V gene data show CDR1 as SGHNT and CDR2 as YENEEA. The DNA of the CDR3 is TGTGCCAGCAGCTTAGAAGAGGGCTCCTACGAGCAGTACTTC. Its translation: CASSLEEGSYEQYF.

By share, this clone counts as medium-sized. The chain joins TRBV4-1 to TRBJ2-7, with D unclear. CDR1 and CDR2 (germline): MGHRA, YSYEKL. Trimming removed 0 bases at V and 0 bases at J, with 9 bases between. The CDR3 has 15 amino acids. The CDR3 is CASSQEPSASYEQYF. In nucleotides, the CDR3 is TGCGCCAGCAGCCAAGAGCCCAGCGCCTCCTACGAGCAGTACTTC.

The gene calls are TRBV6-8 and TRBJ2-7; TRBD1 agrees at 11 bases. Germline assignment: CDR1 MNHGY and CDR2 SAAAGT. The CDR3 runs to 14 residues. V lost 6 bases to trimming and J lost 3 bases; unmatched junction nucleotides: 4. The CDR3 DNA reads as TGTGCCAGCAGCCCGGGACAGGGGGGCTACGAGCAGTACTTC. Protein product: CASSPGQGGYEQYF.